This TCR beta chain was captured in a study of cytomegalovirus exposure and HLA in healthy donors. A multiplex PCR was run with 60 Vbeta primers and 13 Jbeta primers. Sequencing used immunoSEQ multiplex PCR; TCRdb keeps in-frame clones, though not all of them. In the table there are approximately 160,000 clones, roughly four fifths of which are singletons. On this clone: Its antigen is as yet unknown.

Study-wide results and caveats: Among immune exposure information, only CMV serostatus was available.

The sequencing input was PBMCs. The receptor comes from a man in his forties in good health and CMV-seronegative.

The chain's CDR3 is CASSFRPGQGHGYTF. CDR3 DNA sequence: TGTGCCAGCAGCTTCCGACCGGGACAGGGACATGGCTACACCTTC. The chain has TRBV11-2 and TRBJ1-2; 9 bases match TRBD1. There are 15 residues in the CDR3. Germline V CDR1 and CDR2: SGHAT, FQNNGV. V trimming: 3 bases; J trimming: 6 bases; junction bases outside the gene matches: 8. Looking up the rest from reference TRBV11-2 and TRBJ1-2 gives the full variable domain: EAGVAQSPRYKIIEKRQSVAFWCNPISGHATLYWYQQILGQGPKLLIQFQNNGVVDDSQLPKDRFSAERLKGVDSTLKIQPAKLEDSAVYLCASSFRPGQGHGYTFGSGTRLTVV.